Shown below are 12 T cell receptor beta chains from a single sample sequenced in a study of blood T cell repertoires in COVID-19. Libraries were prepared by immunoSEQ multiplex PCR; TCRdb keeps only in-frame clonotypes and omits some of them. The profile shows about 150,000 clones, 85% of them singletons. The sample taken for sequencing was peripheral blood. The receptors stem from a woman aged 60-70 years with COVID-19, enrolled during active disease.

This CDR3 is CASSLPGGTKDEAFF. The CDR3 DNA reads TGTGCCAGCAGCTTGCCGGGGGGGACAAAAGACGAAGCTTTCTTT. The rearrangement links TRBV5-8 to TRBJ1-1; D perhaps matches TRBD1 (6 bases). V was shortened by 1 base and J by 8 bases, with 18 bases between the two germline ends. In germline, CDR1 is SGHTS, CDR2 YDEGEE. The CDR3 is 15 residues long.

The chain is built from TRBV9 and TRBJ1-5; 7 nucleotides agree with TRBD1. Germline CDR1 and CDR2: SGDLS and YYNGEE. This CDR3 has 14 amino acids. The V segment lost 3 bases and the J segment 7 bases; nucleotides outside the gene matches: 7. The CDR3 region is CASSGGQSGQPQHF. The CDR3 region has the DNA TGTGCCAGCAGCGGGGGACAGTCGGGCCAGCCCCAGCATTTT.

V usage is TRBV3-1 (or the pseudogene TRBV3-2) and J usage is TRBJ1-4; no definite D call. V gave up 1 base and J gave up 7 bases, with 13 bases separating them. Germline CDR1 is LGHDT and CDR2 is YNNKEL (reference sequence). The CDR3 totals 15 residues. CDR3 in amino acids: CASSQATTLTEKLFF. DNA for the CDR3: TGTGCCAGCAGCCAAGCCACAACCCTTACTGAAAAACTGTTTTTT.

This clone was observed a handful of times. The chain carries TRBV2 and TRBJ1-1; the D gene is possibly TRBD1 (5 bases). The germline V and J ends were trimmed by 3 bases and 12 bases, with 11 bases remaining between them. CDR3 length: 11 amino acids. Germline-derived CDR1 and CDR2 are SNHLY and FYNNEI. The CDR3 protein is CASSDGGITFF. The CDR3 DNA reads as TGTGCCAGCAGTGACGGGGGGATAACTTTCTTT.

The V call is TRBV7-9, the J call TRBJ1-4, with TRBD1 matching 7 bases. Germline-derived CDR1 and CDR2 are SEHNR and FQNEAQ (reference sequence). Losses at the gene ends were 3 bases for V and 8 bases for J; bases not matched to a gene: 6. This CDR3 contains 14 residues. The CDR3, as DNA: TGTGCCAGCAGCTTCCGACAGGGCCGGGAAAAACTGTTTTTT. It specifies CASSFRQGREKLFF.

The chain links TRBV12-3 or TRBV12-4 to TRBJ1-2; a possible D gene is TRBD1 (6 bases). Trimming removed 5 bases at V and 8 bases at J, with 15 bases between. The CDR3 is 13 residues long. The CDR3 is CASSQFRGAGYTF. The CDR3 nucleotides read TGTGCCAGCAGTCAATTCAGGGGTGCCGGCTACACCTTC.

V and J are TRBV3-1 (or the pseudogene TRBV3-2) and TRBJ2-1; TRBD2 matches at 9 bases. The germline V gene encodes CDR1 LGHDT and CDR2 YNNKEL (reference sequence). The V segment lost 1 base and the J segment 4 bases; nucleotides outside the gene matches: 2. The CDR3 loop spans 15 amino acids. CDR3 nucleotides: TGTGCCAGCAGCCAAGGACTAGCGGAATACAATGAGCAGTTCTTC. Translated, it gives CASSQGLAEYNEQFF.

This chain uses TRBV5-1 with TRBJ1-6, with 7 bases fitting TRBD1. This CDR3 has 15 amino acids. The junction had 6 bases not matched to a gene; V was cut back by 2 bases and J by 7 bases. The V gene's germline CDR1 is SGHRS and CDR2 YFSETQ. This CDR3 is CASSLPGQKNSPLHF. DNA of the CDR3: TGCGCCAGCAGCTTACCGGGACAGAAGAATTCACCCCTCCACTTT.

The CDR3 here is CAWSASLTKPEAFF. The CDR3 DNA reads as TGTGCCTGGAGTGCTAGCCTTACAAAACCTGAAGCTTTCTTT. The V call is TRBV30, the J call TRBJ1-1; no reliable D call. Per the germline V gene, CDR1 is GTSNPN and CDR2 is SVGIG (reference sequence). V was shortened by 1 base and J by 6 bases, with 15 bases between the two germline ends. The CDR3 consists of 14 residues.

The V and J genes are TRBV29-1 and TRBJ2-1, with D maybe TRBD2 (6 bases). The germline gives CDR1 SQVTM, CDR2 ANQGSEA. CDR3 length: 13 amino acids. The V and J ends lost 6 bases and 6 bases respectively, with 15 bases between them. CDR3 loop: CSVAGASANEQFF. The CDR3 nucleotides are TGCAGCGTCGCTGGCGCTAGCGCCAATGAGCAGTTCTTC.

The chain uses TRBV7-9 and TRBJ2-1; 8 bases line up with TRBD2. After removal of 6 bases from V and 7 bases from J, the junction contained 8 bases not matched to a gene. The CDR3 runs 14 residues. In germline, CDR1 is SEHNR, CDR2 FQNEAQ (reference sequence). As DNA, the CDR3 is TGTGCCAGCAGATGGAGCGGGAGTGAGAATGAGCAGTTCTTC. Translating gives CASRWSGSENEQFF.

The chain has TRBV5-1 and TRBJ2-7; 12 positions match TRBD2. V shed 4 bases and J 3 bases; nucleotides not matched to a gene: 8. The CDR3 extends over 16 amino acids. The V gene's germline CDR1 is SGHRS and CDR2 YFSETQ. The DNA for the CDR3 is TGCGCCAGCAGCAAGAGGGGACTAGCGGGTGACTACGAGCAGTACTTC. It codes for CASSKRGLAGDYEQYF.